These 15 T cell receptor beta chains came from one sample sequenced in a study of cytomegalovirus exposure and HLA in healthy donors. The primer mix had 60 Vbeta and 13 Jbeta primers. Profiling relied on immunoSEQ multiplex PCR, and the TCRdb table lists in-frame clones only, not all of them. The data hold more than 80,000 clones, with roughly three quarters observed a single time. The sample taken for sequencing was PBMCs. These receptors all stem from an older woman in good health and CMV-seropositive.

This clone occurred a few times. V usage is TRBV5-5 and J usage is TRBJ2-1, with 8 bases identical to TRBD1. This CDR3 comprises 15 residues. Germline CDR1 is SGHKS and CDR2 is YYEKEE (reference sequence). J gave up 1 base and V 1 base, and 1 base lay outside the gene matches. CDR3 in amino acids: CASSLRDRSYNEQFF. Here the CDR3 DNA reads TGTGCCAGCAGCTTGAGGGACAGGTCCTACAATGAGCAGTTCTTC.

V is TRBV7-6 and J is TRBJ2-1, with 11 positions matching TRBD2. The V gene's germline CDR1 is SGHVS and CDR2 FNYEAQ. The CDR3 covers 15 residues. The trim removed 5 bases at V and 6 bases at J, leaving 6 bases unmatched. CDR3 DNA sequence: TGTGCCAGCAGCCTAATAGCGGGAGGGATCAATGAGCAGTTCTTC. This gives the protein CASSLIAGGINEQFF.

This clone was counted a single time. The V call is TRBV25-1, the J call TRBJ2-7; 10 nucleotides align to TRBD1. Losses at the gene ends were 4 bases for V and 4 bases for J; bases not matched to a gene: 10. The CDR3 runs to 16 residues. Germline values: CDR1 MGHDK, CDR2 SYGVNS. CDR3 bases: TGTGCCAGCAGTGCCCTAGGGACAGGGGAATTTTACGAGCAGTACTTC. As protein: CASSALGTGEFYEQYF.

The J gene is TRBJ2-5, the V gene TRBV6-5; 11 bases align to TRBD1. The J call may be in error: the DNA end matches TRBJ2-7 better. Germline CDR1 MNHEY, CDR2 SVGAGI. CDR3 length: 15 amino acids. The CDR3 protein is CASSIRDRGYYEQYF. CDR3 in DNA: TGTGCCAGCAGTATCCGGGACAGGGGGTACTACGAGCAGTACTTC.

The chain recombines TRBV19 with TRBJ2-3, with D tentatively TRBD2 (5 bases). Trimming left V 5 bases short and J 6 bases short, with 12 bases between. Germline CDR1 is LNHDA and CDR2 is SQIVND (reference sequence). The CDR3 has 13 amino acids. The CDR3 reads CASSSRPGDTQYF. DNA for the CDR3: TGTGCCAGTAGTTCCCGACCGGGGGATACGCAGTATTTT. The whole variable domain, remainder taken from reference TRBV19 and TRBJ2-3, is DGGITQSPKYLFRKEGQNVTLSCEQNLNHDAMYWYRQDPGQGLRLIYYSQIVNDFQKGDIAEGYSVSREKKESFPLTVTSAQKNPTAFYLCASSSRPGDTQYFGPGTRLTVL.

This rearrangement joins TRBV7-6 to TRBJ1-3; D might be TRBD1 (6 bases). CDR1 and CDR2 (germline): SGHVS, FNYEAQ. Between the trimmed V and J ends, which lost 3 bases and 4 bases, there was a span of 10 bases. The CDR3 sequence is 14 residues long. As DNA, the CDR3 is TGTGCCAGCAGCTTGTCAGGGGTGGGAAACACCATATATTTT. It is translated as CASSLSGVGNTIYF.

This clone was recorded only once. The rearrangement links TRBV6-6 to TRBJ2-1; D perhaps matches TRBD2 (6 bases). The CDR3 loop spans 12 amino acids. Germline-derived CDR1 and CDR2 are MNHNY and SVGAGI (reference sequence). V was cut by 0 bases and J by 14 bases, with 11 bases left in between. The CDR3 DNA follows: TGTGCCAGCAGTTACTCTACGGAGGGAGAGTTCTTC. Its protein is CASSYSTEGEFF.

The rearrangement links TRBV19 to TRBJ1-1, with D possibly TRBD1 on 5 matching bases. The CDR3 totals 15 residues. Germline V CDR1 and CDR2: LNHDA, SQIVND (reference sequence). V dropped 3 bases and J dropped 2 bases, with 13 bases sitting between them. Here the CDR3 reads CASSMKRGTNTEAFF. CDR3 in DNA: TGTGCCAGTAGTATGAAAAGGGGAACCAACACTGAAGCTTTCTTT.

Only a few counts were recorded for this clone. This chain joins TRBV6-1 and TRBJ1-5; TRBD1 matches 7 bases. CDR3 length: 14 residues. V lost 10 bases and J lost 4; bases outside the gene matches: 10. Germline V gene sequence: CDR1 MNHNS, CDR2 SASEGT. The DNA of the CDR3 is TGTGCCACCTCAACAGGGGACCTAAATCAGCCCCAGCATTTT. Residues: CATSTGDLNQPQHF.

This rearrangement joins TRBV6-5 to TRBJ2-7, with 10 bases matching TRBD1. Germline assignment: CDR1 MNHEY and CDR2 SVGAGI. The CDR3 loop spans 15 amino acids. Trimming removed 6 bases from V and 4 bases from J; junction bases left unmatched: 9. The DNA for the CDR3 is TGTGCCAGCAGGCCTAGGGACAGGGGTCCATACGAGCAGTACTTC. Amino acid sequence: CASRPRDRGPYEQYF.

This clone was seen a few times. The V gene is TRBV5-1, the J gene TRBJ2-1, with D tentatively TRBD2 (6 bases). V lost 7 bases to trimming and J lost 0 bases, with 11 bases between them. This CDR3 comprises 14 residues. Germline loops: CDR1 SGHRS, CDR2 YFSETQ. CDR3 residues: CASFRDSSYNEQFF. The CDR3 DNA is TGCGCCAGCTTCCGGGACTCCTCCTACAATGAGCAGTTCTTC.

The rearrangement links TRBV9 to TRBJ1-2; D is ambiguous. The germline V and J ends were trimmed by 0 bases and 4 bases, with 10 bases remaining between them. This CDR3 region has 14 residues. In germline, CDR1 is SGDLS, CDR2 YYNGEE. The CDR3 sequence is CASSVDAASYGYTF. The CDR3 nucleotides are TGTGCCAGCAGCGTAGATGCAGCGTCCTATGGCTACACCTTC. The full variable domain, with the rest looked up from reference TRBV9 and TRBJ1-2, is DSGVTQTPKHLITATGQRVTLRCSPRSGDLSVYWYQQSLDQGLQFLIQYYNGEERAKGNILERFSAQQFPDLHSELNLSSLELGDSALYFCASSVDAASYGYTFGSGTRLTVV.

This chain connects TRBV5-6 to TRBJ1-5; D is perhaps TRBD1 (5 bases). Germline V gene data show CDR1 as SGHDT and CDR2 as YYEEEE. The CDR3 sequence is 14 residues long. V lost 1 base and J lost 9, with 14 bases in between. Here the CDR3 reads CASSLRAGPRPQHF. In DNA, the CDR3 is TGTGCCAGCAGCTTGCGGGCAGGGCCTCGGCCCCAGCATTTT.

This clone was observed a handful of times. This rearrangement joins TRBV2 to TRBJ1-1; a weak D match, TRBD1 (5 bases). The germline gives CDR1 SNHLY, CDR2 FYNNEI. Trimming removed 4 bases from V and 6 bases from J, with 12 bases in between. This CDR3 is 13 amino acids long. The CDR3 loop reads CASSGDSFAEAFF. For the CDR3, the DNA is TGTGCCAGCAGTGGAGACAGTTTTGCTGAAGCTTTCTTT.

This clone was detected once. The genes are TRBV15 and TRBJ2-3; TRBD2 agrees at 7 bases. Germline loops: CDR1 LNHNV, CDR2 YYDKDF (reference sequence). V was pared by 3 bases and J by 0 bases, with 3 bases of the junction left unmatched. CDR3 length equals 15 residues. The DNA for the CDR3 is TGTGCCACCAGCAGTCTAGCGGTTAGCACAGATACGCAGTATTTT. It codes for CATSSLAVSTDTQYF.